Shown below are 9 T cell receptor beta chains from a single sample sequenced in a study of blood T cell repertoires in COVID-19. The table came from immunoSEQ multiplex PCR; TCRdb's copy has only in-frame clones and leaves some out. The repertoire has 280,000 or so clones, around 90% of them found once; the top ten carry about 6%. Input material: PBMCs or T cells enriched from blood (not recorded which). Receptors were obtained from a middle-aged woman who had recovered from COVID-19.

This clone was seen a handful of times. The rearrangement links TRBV30 to TRBJ2-5; TRBD1 is a possible D gene (6 bases). Trimming took off 3 bases at V and 5 bases at J, with 19 bases between the two ends. CDR1 and CDR2 from the germline V gene are GTSNPN and SVGIG (reference sequence). The CDR3 is 15 residues long. The CDR3 region has the DNA TGTGCCTGGAGCCACCTGAGGGGGTCCGGGGAGACCCAGTACTTC. Protein: CAWSHLRGSGETQYF.

This chain uses TRBV7-2 with TRBJ2-1; 11 nucleotides align to TRBD2. This CDR3 contains 15 residues. V trimming: 3 bases; J trimming: 7 bases; junction bases outside the gene matches: 5. CDR1 is SGHTA and CDR2 is FQGNSA in the germline V gene. In nucleotides, the CDR3 is TGTGCCAGCAGCTTGGGACTAGCGGCCTTTAATGAGCAGTTCTTC. Encoded protein: CASSLGLAAFNEQFF.

The J gene is TRBJ2-1, the V gene TRBV11-2; 10 bases align to TRBD1. CDR3 length: 15 residues. V lost 3 bases and J lost 5; bases outside the gene matches: 4. Germline CDR1 SGHAT, CDR2 FQNNGV. This CDR3 reads CASSLGQGPHNEQFF. The CDR3 region has the DNA TGTGCCAGCAGCTTGGGACAGGGGCCACACAATGAGCAGTTCTTC.

The chain uses TRBV29-1 and TRBJ2-3; TRBD2 agrees at 9 bases. This CDR3 comprises 15 residues. With 3 bases clipped from V and 3 bases from J, the junction kept 7 bases outside the gene matches. Germline V gene data show CDR1 as SQVTM and CDR2 as ANQGSEA. CDR3 sequence (DNA): TGCAGCGTTGACAGTAGCGGGGGTACGACAGATACGCAGTATTTT. Translation: CSVDSSGGTTDTQYF.

This clone was detected a few times. The J gene is TRBJ2-7, the V gene TRBV7-3; TRBD2 matches at 8 bases. Germline loops: CDR1 SGHTA, CDR2 FQGTGA. J was trimmed by 3 bases and V by 5 bases; bases with no gene match: 3. The CDR3 is 13 residues long. The CDR3 DNA is TGTGCCAGCAGCCCAGGGACTAGCTACGAGCAGTACTTC. Its protein is CASSPGTSYEQYF.

The rearrangement links TRBV5-3 to TRBJ1-5, with no clear D. TRBV5-3 is noted as an ORF with a role that remains uncertain. The CDR3 consists of 14 residues. Trimming removed 3 bases at V and 0 bases at J, with 7 bases between. As DNA, the CDR3 is TGTGCCAGAAGCTGGACTGTTAGCAATCAGCCCCAGCATTTT. Amino acids: CARSWTVSNQPQHF.

This clone was seen just once. CDR3 amino acids: CASSLGDSTYNEQFF. DNA for the CDR3: TGTGCCAGCAGCTTAGGGGACAGTACCTACAATGAGCAGTTCTTC. V is TRBV7-9 and J is TRBJ2-1; 7 bases align to TRBD1. CDR1 and CDR2 from the germline V gene are SEHNR and FQNEAQ (reference sequence). This CDR3 has 15 residues. V dropped 1 base and J dropped 2; count of bases not matched to a gene: 2.

The V call is TRBV28, the J call TRBJ1-4; 7 bases are a match to TRBD1. The germline CDR1 and CDR2 sequences are MDHEN and SYDVKM. J was trimmed by 8 bases and V by 7 bases; bases with no gene match: 10. This CDR3 has 14 amino acids. Here the CDR3 DNA reads TGTGCCAGCACCTTAACAGGGGCCGGAGAAAAACTGTTTTTT. It encodes CASTLTGAGEKLFF.

The gene calls are TRBV14 and TRBJ2-2; 10 bases align to TRBD2. V shed 0 bases and J 2 bases; nucleotides not matched to a gene: 12. This CDR3 is built from 20 residues. The V gene's germline CDR1 is SGHDN and CDR2 FVKESK. The CDR3 region has the DNA TGTGCCAGCAGCCAAGAGTTAGCGGGAGGTTTCTTTCGAAACACCGGGGAGCTGTTTTTT. It encodes CASSQELAGGFFRNTGELFF.